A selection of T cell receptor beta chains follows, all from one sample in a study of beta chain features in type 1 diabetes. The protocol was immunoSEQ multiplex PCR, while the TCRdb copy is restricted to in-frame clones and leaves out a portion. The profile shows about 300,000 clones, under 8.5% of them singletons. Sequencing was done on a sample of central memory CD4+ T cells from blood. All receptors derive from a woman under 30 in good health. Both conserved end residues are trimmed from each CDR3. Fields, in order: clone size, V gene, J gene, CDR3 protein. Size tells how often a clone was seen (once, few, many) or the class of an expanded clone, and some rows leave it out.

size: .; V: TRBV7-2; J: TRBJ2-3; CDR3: ASSLTALAQY
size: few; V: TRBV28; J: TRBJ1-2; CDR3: ASSFRNYGYT
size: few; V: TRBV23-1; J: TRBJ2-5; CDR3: ASSQSNRD
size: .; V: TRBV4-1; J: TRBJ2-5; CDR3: ASSQDLSGVTIRETQY
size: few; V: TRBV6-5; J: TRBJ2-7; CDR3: ASRQGSYEQY
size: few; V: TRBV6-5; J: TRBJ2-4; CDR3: ASSYQTAQY
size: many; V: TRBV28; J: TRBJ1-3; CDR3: ASSLTTGSSGNTIY
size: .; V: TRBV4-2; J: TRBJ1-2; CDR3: ASSQGNRDGGYT
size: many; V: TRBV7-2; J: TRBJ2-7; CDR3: ASKTRVGDPYEQY
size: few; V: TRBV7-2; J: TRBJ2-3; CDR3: ASRHEPQRADTQY
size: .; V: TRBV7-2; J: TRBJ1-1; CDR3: ASSLTAGTEAF
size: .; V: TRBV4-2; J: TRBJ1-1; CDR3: ASSRQRNTEAF
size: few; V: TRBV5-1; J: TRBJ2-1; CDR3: ASSLEAYNEQF
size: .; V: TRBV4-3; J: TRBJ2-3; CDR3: ASSHRDIPSGDTQY
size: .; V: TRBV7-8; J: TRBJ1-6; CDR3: ASLPGTGTGYNSPLH
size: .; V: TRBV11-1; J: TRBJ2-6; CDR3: ASSLGFGVTGANVLT
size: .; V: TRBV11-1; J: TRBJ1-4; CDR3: ASSLQVATNEKLF
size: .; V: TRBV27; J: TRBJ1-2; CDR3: ASSLYQTGVYGYT
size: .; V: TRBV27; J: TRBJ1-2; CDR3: ASSSGTGGRIYGYT
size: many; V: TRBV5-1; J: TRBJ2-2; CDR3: ASREQDSGELF
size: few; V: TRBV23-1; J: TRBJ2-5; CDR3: ASKTSGQETQY
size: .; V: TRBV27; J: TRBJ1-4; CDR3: ASSAYGYNEKLF
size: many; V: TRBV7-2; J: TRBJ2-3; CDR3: ASRRTSAGVKQY
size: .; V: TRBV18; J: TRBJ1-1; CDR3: ASSPAPGGARTEAF
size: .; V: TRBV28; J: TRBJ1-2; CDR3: ASRVRQRYGYT
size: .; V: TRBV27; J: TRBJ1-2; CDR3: ASSPTVYRTANYGYT
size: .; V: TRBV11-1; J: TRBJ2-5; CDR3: ASRDGRLETQY
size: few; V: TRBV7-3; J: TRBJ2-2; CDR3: ASSPGNTGELF
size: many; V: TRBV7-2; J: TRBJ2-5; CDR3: ASSPFTQGKETQY
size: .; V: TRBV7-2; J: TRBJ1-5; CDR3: ASSPAQRGLNQPQH
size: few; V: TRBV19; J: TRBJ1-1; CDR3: ASSPRNIFTEAF
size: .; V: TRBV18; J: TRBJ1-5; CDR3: ASSPPPGSNQPQH
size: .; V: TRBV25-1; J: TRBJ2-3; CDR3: ASSDSSGGPVGTDTQY
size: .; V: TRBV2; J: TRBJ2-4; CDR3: ASAPWTGKNIQY
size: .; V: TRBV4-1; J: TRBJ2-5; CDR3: ASSRSPGQEETQY
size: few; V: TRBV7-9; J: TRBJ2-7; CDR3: ASSPDTVSYEQY
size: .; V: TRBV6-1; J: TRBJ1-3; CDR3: ASSFSDRAGNTIY
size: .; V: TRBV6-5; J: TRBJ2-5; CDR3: ASSSTTSGIQETQY
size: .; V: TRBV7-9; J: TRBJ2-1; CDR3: ASSPGLRRVDEQF
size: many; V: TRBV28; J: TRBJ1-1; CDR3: ASSLSVGRNGGQGPEAF
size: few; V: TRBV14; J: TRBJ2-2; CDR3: ATNRAGVDGELF
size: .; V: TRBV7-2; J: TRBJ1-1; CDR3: ASSPGTGVTEAF
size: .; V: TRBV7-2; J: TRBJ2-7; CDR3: ASSTQVTSYEQY
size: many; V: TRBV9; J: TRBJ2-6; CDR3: ASGSGGLSGANVLT
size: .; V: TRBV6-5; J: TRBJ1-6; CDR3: ASGGSGGNSPLH
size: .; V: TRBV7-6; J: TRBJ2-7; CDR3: ASSQLEGPYEQY
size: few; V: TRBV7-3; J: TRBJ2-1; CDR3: ASSLGSAPTEEQF
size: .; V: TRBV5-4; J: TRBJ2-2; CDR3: ASSLATKDTGELF
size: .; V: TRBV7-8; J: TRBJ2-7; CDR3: ASRRRGIPHEQY
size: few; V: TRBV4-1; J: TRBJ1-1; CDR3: ASSQDLIGRKNTEAF
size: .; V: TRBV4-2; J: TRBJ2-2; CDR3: ASSLFSGVDNTGELF
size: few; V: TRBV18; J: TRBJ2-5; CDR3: ASSYQETQY
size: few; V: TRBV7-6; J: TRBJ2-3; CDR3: ASSLVGTDTQY
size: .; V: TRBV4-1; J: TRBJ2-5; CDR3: ASSQGPQGGGVKETQY
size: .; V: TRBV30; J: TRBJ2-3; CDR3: AWSQGQGLVDTQY